Shown below are 8 T cell receptor beta chains from a single sample sequenced in a study of blood T cell repertoires in COVID-19. Profiled with immunoSEQ multiplex PCR; TCRdb holds only in-frame clones, not every one. Here the sample spans some 170,000 clones, about 91% being singletons. The sample taken for sequencing was peripheral blood. All receptors derive from a woman in her forties or fifties with acute or convalescent COVID-19.

This chain joins TRBV5-6 and TRBJ1-2, with D perhaps matching TRBD1 (5 bases). The CDR3 extends over 14 amino acids. Per the germline V gene, CDR1 is SGHDT and CDR2 is YYEEEE. Trimming took off 0 bases at V and 8 bases at J, with 14 bases between the two ends. The CDR3 sequence: CASSLDGTGRGYTF. The DNA of the CDR3 is TGTGCCAGCAGCTTGGATGGTACAGGACGAGGCTACACCTTC.

The rearrangement uses TRBV19 and TRBJ1-5; 9 bases fit TRBD1. After removal of 6 bases from V and 6 bases from J, the junction contained 9 bases not matched to a gene. The CDR3 contains 15 residues. Germline-derived CDR1 and CDR2 are LNHDA and SQIVND (reference sequence). CDR3 DNA sequence: TGTGCCAGTAGGGCCCGACAGGGGGTAGTTCAGCCCCAGCATTTT. This sequence encodes CASRARQGVVQPQHF.

The chain uses TRBV6-5 and TRBJ2-7; TRBD2 might be the D (7 bases). Germline V lookup: CDR1 MNHEY, CDR2 SVGAGI. This CDR3 is 14 amino acids long. Trimming took 9 bases from V and 0 from J, leaving 15 bases between them. Here the CDR3 reads CASHGGLHSYEQYF. The CDR3 DNA sequence: TGTGCCAGTCACGGGGGGCTCCACTCCTACGAGCAGTACTTC.

The chain combines TRBV19 with TRBJ2-3, with 8 bases lining up with TRBD2. Germline V gene sequence: CDR1 LNHDA, CDR2 SQIVND (reference sequence). V gave up 5 bases and J gave up 0 bases; unmatched junction bases: 7. The CDR3 length is 16 residues. As DNA, the CDR3 is TGTGCCAGTAGTGTACTAGCGGAGATTAGCACAGATACGCAGTATTTT. Amino acid sequence: CASSVLAEISTDTQYF.

The CDR3 loop is CASSVASGNEKLFF. In DNA, the CDR3 is TGTGCCAGCAGCGTAGCCTCGGGTAATGAAAAACTGTTTTTT. The V gene is TRBV9, the J gene TRBJ1-4; D is uncertain. Looked up from germline, CDR1 is SGDLS and CDR2 is YYNGEE. This CDR3 region has 14 residues. Trimming shortened V by 0 bases and J by 4 bases, and 7 bases separated the two germline ends.

J is TRBJ1-3 and V is TRBV4-1; TRBD1 matches 7 bases. V shed 2 bases, J shed 0 bases, and the junction held 4 bases outside the gene matches. CDR1 is MGHRA and CDR2 is YSYEKL in the germline V gene. This CDR3 contains 16 residues. CDR3 sequence reads: CASSQPGQFSGNTIYF. The DNA for the CDR3 is TGCGCCAGCAGCCAACCGGGACAGTTCTCTGGAAACACCATATATTTT.

This clone was seen just once. CDR3 residues: CASSQSGTAKETQYF. DNA for the CDR3: TGCGCCAGCAGCCAGTCAGGGACAGCTAAGGAGACCCAGTACTTC. V and J are TRBV4-1 and TRBJ2-5; 7 bases are shared with TRBD1. Germline values: CDR1 MGHRA, CDR2 YSYEKL. Trimming removed 3 bases from V and 5 bases from J; junction bases left unmatched: 9. The CDR3 sequence is 15 residues long.

About this clone itself: The sample carries other DNA sequences with the same CDR3. This chain links TRBV6-2 or TRBV6-3 with TRBJ1-5; weak D call: TRBD1 (6 bases). V gave up 4 bases and J gave up 3 bases, with 13 bases separating them. The CDR3 is 15 residues long. Germline V lookup: CDR1 MNHEY, CDR2 SVGEGT. CDR3 sequence reads: CASSSPDSSNQPQHF. Here the CDR3 DNA reads TGTGCCAGCAGTTCTCCGGACAGTTCCAATCAGCCCCAGCATTTT.